The entry below describes one T cell receptor beta chain. This clonotype is medium-sized (0.01 to 0.1%). Base-call qualities are not available, and no considerably larger clone is one nucleotide away. For CDR1 and CDR2, the germline V gene (reference sequence) lists SEHNR and FQNEAQ. Reading from cysteine to phenylalanine, the CDR3 counts 16 amino acids. Kept here is only the CDR3 DNA, which spans 48 bases and is read in frame from base 1. V is pared back by 0 bases and J by 0 bases, with 10 bases lying between the germline termini. Receptors were amplified or captured by 5' RACE. TCRbeta libraries were pooled in proportion to their sorted cell numbers before sequencing. Total RNA was extracted from sorted cells with RNAzol RT, and cDNA was synthesized with an oligo(dT) primer and a template-switching oligo. The TCRbeta V-CDR3-J region was amplified by PCR between a SMARTer oligo primer and a TCRbeta constant-region primer using Kapa HiFi. A second PCR added Illumina adaptors and sample-specific index barcodes, with HighPrep bead cleanup and Bioanalyzer confirmation of a roughly 650 bp band. The libraries were sequenced on an Illumina MiSeq using 2x151 bp paired-end reads. The original methods were these. An in-house Java program demultiplexed the reads, while MiXCR assigned TCRbeta annotations and counted clonotypes. Repertoire overlap was measured with Morisita-Horn indices from the R package vegan, along with UPGMA clustering and Circos plots of recurring clonotypes. Shannon diversity and richness were normalized to the highest possible value given the input cell numbers, yielding values from 0 to 1. CDR3beta sequences were aligned using MUSCLE, distances were calculated using SeqinR, and multidimensional scaling was plotted in R. The public sequencing data were trimmed at Q25 with fastp and processed into clonotypes with MiXCR by TCRdb, which kept only in-frame beta chains. Entries are consolidated by CDR3 protein sequence, retaining the most common genes and DNA. The V and J calls and clone size come from TCRdb's table, not from the authors' own analysis. Present in this sample are about a thousand distinct CDR3 sequences, roughly 2.9% of which were seen just once. Of the sample, roughly 15% is held by the ten largest clones.

PBMCs were labeled with CellTrace CFSE and cultured for about 6 days in RPMI with 8% human serum plus peptide pools at roughly 1 ug/mL each. Unfixed proliferating CD4 T cells were sorted on a BD FACSAria as live CD56-CD19-CD16-CD3+CD4+ CFSE-low cells. The enrolled adults were healthy and tested seronegative for ZIKV, JEV, YFV, DENV and WNV on microneutralization screening. Samples came from a phase 1, double-blinded, randomized, placebo-controlled trial of an alum-adjuvanted Zika purified-inactivated virus (ZPIV) vaccine. Peripheral blood mononuclear cells were isolated by standard procedure and stored frozen in liquid nitrogen until use. This specimen belongs to a study of Japanese encephalitis immunity and Zika vaccine responses listed by TCRdb under 2021. A note on the overall study: Three 5.0 ug doses of alum-adjuvanted ZPIV were administered to included participants at weeks 0, 4 and 28. A two-dose regimen of JEV vaccine (IXIARO), with doses given 28 days apart, was administered to around twelve participants two to three months before the first ZPIV dose. One dose of YFV vaccine (YF-VAX) was administered before ZPIV to eleven to twelve participants, and eight or nine participants were flavivirus-naive. Several representative participants per pre-vaccination group were picked for TCR sequencing, using samples from week 52 and from week 0, the point after pre-vaccination but before ZPIV. TCR repertoires from a few flavivirus-naive individuals were additionally analyzed at weeks 2, 6 and 52 after the start of ZPIV vaccination. Stimulations used ZIKV structural-protein peptide pools split into flavivirus-conserved and non-conserved sets, or JEV or YFV peptides matching the pre-vaccination. The ZIKV peptides, 15-mers that overlapped by 11 residues, were chosen for containing NetMHCpan/NetMHCII-predicted epitopes with affinity below 50 nM. The study examined whether earlier vaccination against Japanese encephalitis virus (JEV) or yellow fever virus (YFV) influenced CD4 T cell responses to the Zika vaccine.

Broad study findings and their caveats: Samples clustered by participant with no similarity between individuals, suggesting no public TCRs were detected. Peptide-pool deconvolution was not performed because of sample size limitations, and consequently the individual peptides driving cross-reactive responses were not identified. After ZPIV, repertoire richness of CD4 T cells responding to conserved ZIKV epitopes significantly decreased in JEV-pre-vaccinated donors. JEV-pre-vaccinated donors showed higher repertoire similarity across time-points and stimulations than YFV-pre-vaccinated donors, indicating more clonotypes common to ZIKV and JEV stimulation. Only a few individuals showed CD8 T cell responses to ZIKV peptide pools, and those responses were very low in magnitude. Only a subset of trial participants with three doses and adequate samples was analyzed, not the entire vaccinated cohort.

The chain is assembled from TRBV7-9 and TRBJ2-3; the D region is possibly TRBD1 or TRBD2, each matching across 5 bases. This sequence originates from an adult man who received an inactivated Zika virus vaccine. The source material was antigen-activated CD4+ T cells from blood, cultured, sampled during a Zika inactivated vaccine study. For the CDR3, the sequence is CASSLAVGASTDTQYF. The DNA is as follows: TGTGCCAGCAGCTTAGCGGTCGGGGCTAGCACAGATACGCAGTATTTT. The reference TRBV7-9 and TRBJ2-3 proteins fill in what lies around the CDR3, so the full variable domain reads DTGVSQNPRHKITKRGQNVTFRCDPISEHNRLYWYRQTLGQGPEFLTYFQNEAQLEKSRLLSDRFSAERPKGSFSTLEIQRTEQGDSAMYLCASSLAVGASTDTQYFGPGTRLTVL.